This is a list of T cell receptor beta chains from one sample in a study of beta chain features in type 1 diabetes. Libraries were prepared by immunoSEQ multiplex PCR; TCRdb keeps only in-frame clonotypes and omits some of them. The sample has 150,000 or so clones; 8% to 9.5% are singletons. Sample: central memory CD4+ T cells from blood. The source is a woman aged 18-29 years with type 1 diabetes. Both conserved end residues are part of each CDR3. The order of the fields is clone size, J gene, V gene, D gene, CDR3 DNA, CDR3 protein. A D gene is named only where the DNA matches it firmly. For some rows the clone size is stated as once, few or many, or as a class when expanded; others skip it.

clone size: few; J gene: TRBJ2-7; V gene: TRBV18; D gene: NA; CDR3 DNA: TGTGCCAGCTCACCACAGGGGATCTACGAGCAGTACTTC; CDR3 protein: CASSPQGIYEQYF
clone size: few; J gene: TRBJ2-5; V gene: TRBV6-1; D gene: TRBD1; CDR3 DNA: TGTGCCAGCAGACGACAGGGGGAAGAGACCCAGTACTTC; CDR3 protein: CASRRQGEETQYF
clone size: few; J gene: TRBJ1-5; V gene: TRBV7-6; D gene: NA; CDR3 DNA: TGTGCCAGCAGCAAGCGCTCGGATCAGCCCCAGCATTTT; CDR3 protein: CASSKRSDQPQHF
clone size: few; J gene: TRBJ2-2; V gene: TRBV2; D gene: TRBD1; CDR3 DNA: TGTGCCAGCTCGGTCACAGGGGGGACCGGCGGGGAGCTGTTTTTT; CDR3 protein: CASSVTGGTGGELFF
clone size: NA; J gene: TRBJ2-3; V gene: TRBV18; D gene: TRBD2; CDR3 DNA: TGTGCGACCGGGACTAGCGGGCCGAACACAGATACGCAGTATTTT; CDR3 protein: CATGTSGPNTDTQYF
clone size: NA; J gene: TRBJ2-3; V gene: TRBV10-2; D gene: TRBD2; CDR3 DNA: TGCGCCAGCACAGAGGGACTAGCGGCGAGAGATACGCAGTATTTT; CDR3 protein: CASTEGLAARDTQYF
clone size: NA; J gene: TRBJ1-1; V gene: TRBV2; D gene: NA; CDR3 DNA: TGTGCCAGCAGGGGGGAGGGCAGGGCGGCTGAAGCTTTCTTT; CDR3 protein: CASRGEGRAAEAFF
clone size: NA; J gene: TRBJ1-4; V gene: TRBV30; D gene: TRBD1; CDR3 DNA: TGTGCCTGGACAGGGGGAGGCGATAATGAAAAACTGTTTTTT; CDR3 protein: CAWTGGGDNEKLFF
clone size: NA; J gene: TRBJ2-1; V gene: TRBV4-3; D gene: NA; CDR3 DNA: TGCGCCAGCAGCCAGACTATAACAGGGAGTGGCTACAATGAGCAGTTCTTC; CDR3 protein: CASSQTITGSGYNEQFF
clone size: NA; J gene: TRBJ2-7; V gene: TRBV7-3; D gene: TRBD1; CDR3 DNA: TGTGCCAGCAGCCCGGGACAGGGTGGCTACGAGCAGTACTTC; CDR3 protein: CASSPGQGGYEQYF
clone size: NA; J gene: TRBJ2-2; V gene: TRBV19; D gene: NA; CDR3 DNA: TGTGCCACTCTTGAGGCGGGGGCCGAAATGAGGGAGCTGTTTTTT; CDR3 protein: CATLEAGAEMRELFF
clone size: few; J gene: TRBJ2-5; V gene: TRBV7-2; D gene: TRBD1; CDR3 DNA: TGTGCCAGCAGCCACAGGGGGGAGACCCAGTACTTC; CDR3 protein: CASSHRGETQYF
clone size: NA; J gene: TRBJ1-2; V gene: TRBV15; D gene: NA; CDR3 DNA: TGTGCCACCAGCAGAGGGCAGGGCGTTGGCTATGGCTACACCTTC; CDR3 protein: CATSRGQGVGYGYTF
clone size: NA; J gene: TRBJ2-3; V gene: TRBV6-5; D gene: NA; CDR3 DNA: TGTGCCGTAACGTTAGGGGGTGTGGATACGCAGTATTTT; CDR3 protein: CAVTLGGVDTQYF
clone size: NA; J gene: TRBJ1-2; V gene: TRBV11-2; D gene: TRBD1; CDR3 DNA: TGTGCCAGCAGCTCCGGACAGGTCCCCCCCTATGGCTACACCTTC; CDR3 protein: CASSSGQVPPYGYTF
clone size: NA; J gene: TRBJ1-4; V gene: TRBV7-8; D gene: TRBD1; CDR3 DNA: TGTGCCAGCAGCCTACAGGGGGAAAATGAAAAACTGTTTTTT; CDR3 protein: CASSLQGENEKLFF
clone size: NA; J gene: TRBJ2-7; V gene: TRBV18; D gene: NA; CDR3 DNA: TGTGCCAGCTCGGGGACTTTAAGCTCCTACGAGCAGTACTTC; CDR3 protein: CASSGTLSSYEQYF